This T cell receptor (beta chain) was documented in a study of cytomegalovirus exposure and HLA in healthy donors. Study-level background: Prior work identified under 130 million unique TCR beta sequences in approximately 200 million T cells. Around 85 million unique TCR sequences came from HLA-typed donors in an early release.

The CDR3 runs 14 residues. V shed 1 base and J 6 bases; nucleotides not matched to a gene: 1. Germline values: CDR1 SGHTA, CDR2 FQGTGA. Each donor was healthy, and each was a bone marrow donor. Amplification used 60 Vbeta primers and 13 Jbeta primers. Method: immunoSEQ multiplex PCR; TCRdb's copy keeps in-frame clones and lacks some. Among about 80,000 clones, around 77% were seen once, and the ten largest hold about 3%. The TCR originated in a man between 50 and 59 years old in good health and CMV-seronegative. The sequenced material came from PBMCs. V is TRBV7-3 and J is TRBJ2-1; 9 positions match TRBD2. CDR3 protein: CASSLSSGSNEQFF. CDR3 nucleotides: TGTGCCAGCAGCTTAAGTAGCGGGAGCAATGAGCAGTTCTTC.